The 28 T cell receptor beta chains below were found in one sample sequenced in a study of T cell repertoires in cytomegalovirus infection. One entry per CDR3 protein results from TCRdb running MiXCR on the reads. The sample consists of approximately 56,000 distinct CDR3 sequences, around 20% of them appearing once. These receptors are not linked to any known antigen. Here the sequenced sample was CD8+ T cells from cultured PBMCs, taken from culture after CMV antigen stimulation. These receptors all come from a human donor in good health (CMV status not recorded). Some clones in this sample may be carry-over from other donors' samples.

The chain carries TRBV2 and TRBJ2-1; the D is unclear. This CDR3 has 11 amino acids. CDR1 and CDR2 (germline): SNHLY, FYNNEI. V lost 9 bases and J 3 bases, leaving 6 bases between the germline ends. The CDR3 spells CASPNYNEQFF. In DNA form, the CDR3 reads TGTGCCAGTCCCAACTACAATGAGCAGTTCTTC.

The rearrangement links TRBV5-4 to TRBJ1-1, with D uncertain. There are 14 residues in the CDR3. Trimming stripped 0 bases from V and 6 bases from J, with 12 bases between. Per germline, CDR1 SGHNT and CDR2 YYREEE (reference sequence). The DNA for the CDR3 is TGTGCCAGCAGCTTGGGACTCGCGGGCGCTGAAGCTTTCTTT. Its translation: CASSLGLAGAEAFF. Drawing the rest from reference TRBV5-4 and TRBJ1-1, the complete variable domain is ETGVTQSPTHLIKTRGQQVTLRCSSQSGHNTVSWYQQALGQGPQFIFQYYREEENGRGNFPPRFSGLQFPNYSSELNVNALELDDSALYLCASSLGLAGAEAFFGQGTRLTVV.

The rearrangement joins TRBV4-2 to TRBJ1-3, with 7 bases identical to TRBD1. V trimming: 1 base; J trimming: 0 bases; junction bases outside the gene matches: 6. The CDR3 loop spans 17 amino acids. Germline V gene data show CDR1 as LGHNA and CDR2 as YNFKEQ. The CDR3 loop reads CASSQAAGTDSGNTIYF. The DNA for the CDR3 is TGTGCCAGCAGCCAAGCCGCGGGGACAGACTCTGGAAACACCATATATTTT.

This chain links TRBV12-5 with TRBJ2-1; 11 nucleotides line up with TRBD1. V gave up 4 bases and J gave up 5 bases; unmatched junction bases: 7. The germline V gene has CDR1 LGHNT and CDR2 FRNRAP. CDR3 length: 16 residues. CDR3 nucleotide sequence: TGTGCTAGTGGTTCCCCGGACAGGGGGCCCCACAATGAGCAGTTCTTC. Translated, it gives CASGSPDRGPHNEQFF. The variable domain in full, completed from reference TRBV12-5 and TRBJ2-1, reads DARVTQTPRHKVTEMGQEVTMRCQPILGHNTVFWYRQTMMQGLELLAYFRNRAPLDDSGMPKDRFSAEMPDATLATLKIQPSEPRDSAVYFCASGSPDRGPHNEQFFGPGTRLTVL.

This clonotype was detected many times. The chain carries TRBV7-2 and TRBJ1-1, with 7 bases identical to TRBD1. This CDR3 is built from 15 residues. Germline V CDR1 and CDR2: SGHTA, FQGNSA. J lost 2 bases, V lost 5 bases, and 8 bases had no gene match. CDR3 bases: TGTGCCAGCAGCAAACTAGGGGGCTCTAACACTGAAGCTTTCTTT. Its translation: CASSKLGGSNTEAFF.

Only a few counts were recorded for this clonotype. This chain uses TRBV7-8 with TRBJ2-7; 7 bases line up with TRBD1. Trimming cost V 5 bases and J 6 bases; bases outside gene matches: 10. This CDR3 is 14 amino acids long. Germline V gene data show CDR1 as SGHVS and CDR2 as FQNEAQ. The CDR3 DNA sequence: TGTGCCAGCAGCCTTAGTGGGACAGCGGCCGAGCAGTACTTC. It codes for CASSLSGTAAEQYF.

This clonotype showed up just a few times. The V call is TRBV27, the J call TRBJ1-1; 8 nucleotides match TRBD1. With 4 bases clipped from V and 9 bases from J, the junction kept 4 bases outside the gene matches. CDR1 and CDR2 (germline): MNHEY, SMNVEV (reference sequence). This CDR3 has 12 amino acids. The CDR3, as DNA: TGTGCCAGCAGTTACAGGGGGAGTCAAGCTTTCTTT. The encoded protein is CASSYRGSQAFF.

V is TRBV19 and J is TRBJ2-2, with 10 bases lining up with TRBD1. J lost 3 bases, V lost 10 bases, and 8 bases had no gene match. Germline-derived CDR1 and CDR2 are LNHDA and SQIVND (reference sequence). The CDR3 covers 15 residues. The CDR3 sequence: CATQSGTGDTGELFF. The CDR3 bases are TGTGCCACCCAGTCCGGGACAGGGGACACCGGGGAGCTGTTTTTT.

This chain uses TRBV27 with TRBJ1-2; 12 bases agree with TRBD1. The CDR3 extends over 14 amino acids. Germline V gene sequence: CDR1 MNHEY, CDR2 SMNVEV (reference sequence). V lost 4 bases and J lost 8; bases outside the gene matches: 5. DNA for the CDR3: TGTGCCAGCAGTTGGGGACAGGGGGCTTACGGCTACACCTTC. Its protein product is CASSWGQGAYGYTF.

This clonotype was found a few times. The chain has TRBV7-8 and TRBJ2-7; D gene unclear. Germline-derived CDR1 and CDR2 are SGHVS and FQNEAQ. This CDR3 comprises 12 residues. Trimming took off 1 base at V and 6 bases at J, with 7 bases between the two ends. In DNA form, the CDR3 reads TGTGCCAGCAGCTTAGACGCAGGCGAGCAGTACTTC. It specifies CASSLDAGEQYF.

This clonotype was counted between two and nine times. V is TRBV4-1 and J is TRBJ1-2, with D possibly matching TRBD1 (5 bases). Germline lookup yields CDR1 MGHRA and CDR2 YSYEKL. The length of the CDR3 is 16 residues. Trimming took 0 bases from V and 4 from J, leaving 15 bases between them. The CDR3 nucleotides are TGCGCCAGCAGCCAAGAGTCAGGGCGGCGAAGCTATGGCTACACCTTC. Its protein product is CASSQESGRRSYGYTF.

This clonotype was counted a few times. The chain combines TRBV19 with TRBJ1-1; D is perhaps TRBD1 (5 bases). V lost 1 base and J 4 bases, leaving 13 bases between the germline ends. CDR1 LNHDA and CDR2 SQIVND come from the germline V gene (reference sequence). CDR3 length: 15 residues. CDR3 bases: TGTGCCAGTAGTATAGGAGCTGGGGGTGGCACTGAAGCTTTCTTT. It encodes CASSIGAGGGTEAFF.

The chain combines TRBV7-9 with TRBJ2-1; 7 bases match TRBD1. Trimming at V came to 3 bases and at J to 7 bases, leaving 6 bases not matched to a gene. The CDR3 loop spans 14 amino acids. The V gene's germline CDR1 is SEHNR and CDR2 FQNEAQ (reference sequence). The CDR3 DNA reads as TGTGCCAGCAGCTTCGAGGGGGCAGCGAATGAGCAGTTCTTC. Amino acids: CASSFEGAANEQFF.

This clonotype was observed a few times. The chain carries TRBV5-6 and TRBJ1-2, with 10 bases matching TRBD1. CDR3 length: 14 residues. The trim removed 4 bases at V and 3 bases at J, leaving 3 bases unmatched. Germline CDR1 and CDR2: SGHDT and YYEEEE. The CDR3 here is CASSLGQGDYGYTF. Written as DNA, the CDR3 is TGTGCCAGCAGCCTTGGACAGGGGGACTATGGCTACACCTTC.

The chain combines TRBV25-1 with TRBJ1-2; 7 nucleotides agree with TRBD1. CDR3 length: 17 residues. V lost 2 bases, J lost 2 bases, and 11 bases stayed unmatched. CDR1 and CDR2 (germline): MGHDK, SYGVNS. The CDR3 DNA is TGTGCCAGCAGTGAAGATGGGACAGAGGAGGCCAACTATGGCTACACCTTC. Translated: CASSEDGTEEANYGYTF.

This clonotype turned up a few times. The rearrangement uses TRBV12-3 or TRBV12-4 and TRBJ1-2, with a weak D call TRBD1 (6 bases). The V gene lost 6 bases and the J gene lost 2 bases, with 13 bases spanning the gap. The CDR3 is made up of 14 amino acids. CDR3 sequence reads: CASSLNRANYGYTF. CDR3 sequence (DNA): TGTGCCAGCAGCCTCAACAGGGCAAACTATGGCTACACCTTC.

The chain combines TRBV7-9 with TRBJ2-1; 11 bases match TRBD2. The V gene end was trimmed by 5 bases and the J gene end by 6 bases; junction bases not matched to a gene: 15. The CDR3 runs 18 residues. Germline CDR1 SEHNR, CDR2 FQNEAQ (reference sequence). Here the CDR3 reads CASSPYLASGGSRNEQFF. The CDR3 DNA is TGTGCCAGCAGCCCCTACCTAGCTAGCGGGGGGAGTCGCAATGAGCAGTTCTTC.

The chain recombines TRBV6-1 with TRBJ2-7; a weak D match, TRBD2 (6 bases). The V gene's germline CDR1 is MNHNS and CDR2 SASEGT. The germline V and J ends were trimmed by 6 bases and 2 bases, with 11 bases remaining between them. There are 13 residues in the CDR3. CDR3: CASRGLVTYEQYF. In DNA, the CDR3 is TGTGCCAGCAGGGGACTTGTGACCTACGAGCAGTACTTC.

The chain employs TRBV6-8 and TRBJ2-1; TRBD2 aligns across 8 bases. The CDR3 spans 15 residues. Per germline, CDR1 MNHGY and CDR2 SAAAGT. The V segment lost 2 bases and the J segment 4 bases; nucleotides outside the gene matches: 4. DNA for the CDR3: TGTGCCAGCAGTTACGATAGCGGGGAATACAATGAGCAGTTCTTC. It codes for CASSYDSGEYNEQFF.

V usage is TRBV7-9 and J usage is TRBJ2-1, with 10 bases that match TRBD2. This CDR3 spans 21 amino acids. The ends lost 1 base at V and 0 bases at J; junction bases unmatched: 15. Germline V gives CDR1 SEHNR, CDR2 FQNEAQ (reference sequence). The CDR3 DNA reads TGTGCCAGCAGCTTAGAGGGTTCCGGGACTAGCGAGGTAACCTCCTACAATGAGCAGTTCTTC. Protein: CASSLEGSGTSEVTSYNEQFF.

This chain uses TRBV10-3 with TRBJ1-2, with no clear D. Germline-derived CDR1 and CDR2 are ENHRY and SYGVKD. CDR3 length: 15 amino acids. Trimming pared 0 bases from V and 1 base from J, leaving 9 bases between. CDR3 nucleotide sequence: TGTGCCATCAGTGAGTCAGGGAGCGGTAACTATGGCTACACCTTC. Amino acid sequence: CAISESGSGNYGYTF.

This clonotype was counted a few times. The chain recombines TRBV11-2 with TRBJ2-2; 7 nucleotides agree with TRBD2. Trimming at V came to 1 base and at J to 6 bases, leaving 5 bases not matched to a gene. The CDR3 has 15 residues. In germline, CDR1 is SGHAT, CDR2 FQNNGV. CDR3 loop: CASSLAGGSPGELFF. The CDR3 DNA reads TGTGCCAGCAGCTTAGCGGGGGGTAGTCCCGGGGAGCTGTTTTTT.

This clonotype occurred a few times. V and J are TRBV27 and TRBJ2-7; either TRBD1 or TRBD2 may fit D (5 bases each). V lost 4 bases and J 0 bases, leaving 16 bases between the germline ends. This CDR3 has 16 residues. Germline loops: CDR1 MNHEY, CDR2 SMNVEV (reference sequence). This chain's CDR3 is CASSYTGTPVSYEQYF. The CDR3 region has the DNA TGTGCCAGCAGTTATACCGGGACCCCCGTCTCCTACGAGCAGTACTTC.

The table lists this clonotype with a few counts. The chain combines TRBV19 with TRBJ1-1, with D possibly TRBD1 on 6 matching bases. V was pared by 7 bases and J by 1 base, with 7 bases between. The CDR3 runs to 12 residues. CDR1 is LNHDA and CDR2 is SQIVND in the germline V gene (reference sequence). CDR3 DNA: TGTGCCAGTAAGACAGGGAACACTGAAGCTTTCTTT. The encoded protein is CASKTGNTEAFF.

The V and J genes are TRBV9 and TRBJ1-4; maybe TRBD1 (5 bases). V shed 3 bases and J shed 8 bases, with 8 bases lying between them. Germline V gives CDR1 SGDLS, CDR2 YYNGEE. CDR3 length: 12 residues. The CDR3: CASSAGKEKLFF. For the CDR3, the DNA is TGTGCCAGCAGCGCAGGGAAGGAAAAACTGTTTTTT.

The chain employs TRBV27 and TRBJ1-2, with D perhaps matching TRBD1 (6 bases). This CDR3 comprises 16 residues. CDR1 and CDR2 from the germline V gene are MNHEY and SMNVEV (reference sequence). The ends were cut back, 7 bases at V and 0 bases at J, with 18 bases in the middle. CDR3 amino acids: CASKLGRDTTNYGYTF. The DNA for the CDR3 is TGTGCCAGCAAACTGGGCCGGGACACCACTAACTATGGCTACACCTTC.

This clonotype came up a few times. The chain carries TRBV4-3 and TRBJ2-2; no definite D call. Looked up from germline, CDR1 is LGHNA and CDR2 is YSLEER. V was clipped by 2 bases and J by 0 bases, with 7 bases between them. CDR3 length: 15 residues. The DNA for the CDR3 is TGCGCCAGCAGCCAATATGGGTCGAACACCGGGGAGCTGTTTTTT. This gives the protein CASSQYGSNTGELFF.

This sequence joins TRBV20-1 and TRBJ1-2, with TRBD1 matching over 7 bases. Looked up from germline, CDR1 is DFQATT and CDR2 is SNEGSKA (reference sequence). V trimming: 3 bases; J trimming: 1 base; junction bases outside the gene matches: 5. The CDR3 sequence is 14 residues long. CDR3 nucleotide sequence: TGCAGTGCTAGGGGAACAGGGGTTAACTATGGCTACACCTTC. This codes for CSARGTGVNYGYTF.